The 30 T cell receptor beta chains below come from one sample, sequenced in a study of blood T cells in healthy people across ages. For the second PCR, which ran for roughly 7 to 11 cycles, a sample-barcoded 5' primer and a J-beta primer mix were used. TCRdb recomputed calls from the 5' RACE reads with MiXCR, one row per CDR3 protein. The sample carries some 710,000 distinct CDR3 sequences, about a fifth recorded once. Sequencing was performed on blood. The source of these receptors is a man between 65 and 79 years old in good health.

Notes on this clonotype: The junction departs from the called germline gene at one end, perhaps through a read error. This rearrangement joins TRBV7-3 to TRBJ1-1, with D unclear. Germline CDR1 SGHTA, CDR2 FQGTGA. The CDR3 is made up of 14 amino acids. CDR3 in amino acids: CASSLYSMNTAAFF. The CDR3 DNA follows: TGTGCCAGCAGCTTATACAGCATGAACACTGCAGCTTTCTTT.

The V gene is TRBV5-6, the J gene TRBJ2-7; TRBD1 might be the D (7 bases). V was trimmed by 3 bases and J by 2 bases, leaving 9 bases between them. The CDR3 spans 13 residues. Germline V gives CDR1 SGHDT, CDR2 YYEEEE. CDR3 region: CASSSGGTYEQYF. In DNA form, the CDR3 reads TGTGCCAGCAGCTCAGGGGGGACCTACGAGCAGTACTTC.

About this clonotype: A junction boundary mismatches the germline segment, possibly from a read error. The chain is built from TRBV7-2 and TRBJ1-4; 7 nucleotides line up with TRBD1. The germline V gene encodes CDR1 SGHTA and CDR2 FQGNSA. The CDR3 is 15 residues long. The CDR3 reads CVSSLVRGGGEKLFF. The CDR3 bases are TGTGTCAGCAGCTTAGTCAGGGGGGGTGGTGAAAAACTGTTTTTT.

The chain carries TRBV7-2 and TRBJ2-5; D is possibly TRBD2 (6 bases). The last part of the DNA fits TRBJ2-1 better; the J call may be wrong. Germline values: CDR1 SGHTA, CDR2 FQGNSA. The CDR3 loop spans 12 amino acids. This CDR3 is CASTHGTHEQFF. CDR3 in DNA: TGTGCCAGCACCCACGGGACTCATGAGCAGTTCTTC.

This clonotype occurred a few times. This chain connects TRBV27 to TRBJ1-2, with 7 bases lining up with TRBD1. Germline CDR1 reads MNHEY; CDR2 reads SMNVEV (reference sequence). With V trimmed by 5 bases and J by 2 bases, 5 bases remained unmatched. The CDR3 is made up of 14 amino acids. The CDR3 DNA reads TGTGCCAGCAGTCGACAGGGACTAAACTATGGCTACACCTTC. Its translation: CASSRQGLNYGYTF.

V is TRBV12-3 or TRBV12-4 and J is TRBJ1-5, with TRBD1 matching 7 bases. CDR3 length equals 15 residues. J gave up 7 bases and V 1 base, and 7 bases lay outside the gene matches. Here the CDR3 reads CASSLGTGAGQPQHF. The DNA of the CDR3 is TGTGCCAGCAGTTTAGGGACAGGTGCGGGGCAGCCCCAGCATTTT.

V and J are TRBV20-1 and TRBJ2-7; 7 bases match TRBD1. The germline V gene encodes CDR1 DFQATT and CDR2 SNEGSKA (reference sequence). V was pared by 5 bases and J by 2 bases, with 6 bases of the junction left unmatched. CDR3 size: 13 residues. CDR3 in DNA: TGCAGTGCTCGGCAGACAGGGACCTACGAGCAGTACTTC. Amino acid sequence: CSARQTGTYEQYF.

The chain joins TRBV6-2 or TRBV6-3 to TRBJ2-5; a weak D match, TRBD2 (6 bases). Per the germline V gene, CDR1 is MNHEY and CDR2 is SVGEGT. Trimming shortened V by 6 bases and J by 12 bases, and 14 bases separated the two germline ends. The CDR3 covers 11 residues. The CDR3 coding sequence is TGTGCCAGCAGCGCAGGGACTCGGGAGTACTTC. Translation: CASSAGTREYF.

The chain carries TRBV3-1 and TRBJ1-5; D ambiguous. Trimming left V 0 bases short and J 9 bases short, with 15 bases between. The CDR3 runs to 15 residues. The germline V gene has CDR1 LGHDT and CDR2 YNNKEL (reference sequence). The CDR3 loop reads CASSQDVAGGPPQHF. The CDR3 DNA is TGTGCCAGCAGCCAAGACGTGGCAGGAGGGCCGCCCCAGCATTTT. Full variable domain (missing parts from reference TRBV3-1 and TRBJ1-5): DTAVSQTPKYLVTQMGNDKSIKCEQNLGHDTMYWYKQDSKKFLKIMFSYNNKELIINETVPNRFSPKSPDKAHLNLHINSLELGDSAVYFCASSQDVAGGPPQHFGDGTRLSIL.

This chain uses TRBV20-1 with TRBJ2-4; unclear D gene. This CDR3 contains 11 residues. Trimming stripped 2 bases from V and 8 bases from J, with 7 bases between. Germline V CDR1 and CDR2: DFQATT, SNEGSKA (reference sequence). The CDR3 region has the DNA TGCAGTGCTAGACCTGAAGACATTCAGTACTTC. Protein: CSARPEDIQYF.

The gene calls are TRBV3-1 and TRBJ2-5, with 9 bases fitting TRBD1. The germline gives CDR1 LGHDT, CDR2 YNNKEL (reference sequence). CDR3 length equals 15 residues. After removal of 5 bases from V and 11 bases from J, the junction contained 15 bases not matched to a gene. The CDR3 spells CASSRDREWERGQYF. CDR3 bases: TGTGCCAGCAGCAGGGACAGGGAATGGGAGAGGGGGCAGTACTTC.

Concerning this clonotype: A single base separates this from a much larger clone, so it may be a read error. The V call is TRBV12-3 or TRBV12-4, the J call TRBJ2-6, with D hard to call. V lost 2 bases to trimming and J lost 12 bases, with 11 bases between them. CDR3 length: 13 amino acids. The CDR3 loop is CASSLHWRGVLTF. In DNA form, the CDR3 reads TGTGCCAGCAGTTTACATTGGAGAGGCGTCCTGACTTTC.

The gene calls are TRBV20-1 and TRBJ2-3; D possibly uses TRBD1 or TRBD2 (5 bases each). V was clipped by 3 bases and J by 4 bases, with 20 bases between them. Per the germline V gene, CDR1 is DFQATT and CDR2 is SNEGSKA (reference sequence). The CDR3 sequence is 16 residues long. CDR3 sequence: CSARDSARSRADTQYF. Here the CDR3 DNA reads TGCAGTGCTAGGGACTCAGCGCGGAGCAGGGCAGATACGCAGTATTTT.

This clonotype was observed once. The J gene is TRBJ2-5, the V gene TRBV7-2; 9 bases line up with TRBD1. The better agreement between TRBJ2-7 and the DNA end casts doubt on the J call. The CDR3 runs to 16 residues. In germline, CDR1 is SGHTA, CDR2 FQGNSA. The DNA of the CDR3 is TGTGCCAGCAGCTTAGTAGGGACAGGGAGCTCCTACGAGCAGTACTTC. This translates into CASSLVGTGSSYEQYF.

This chain connects TRBV14 to TRBJ2-3, with 10 bases fitting TRBD2. Germline V gene sequence: CDR1 SGHDN, CDR2 FVKESK. Trimming cost V 4 bases and J 6 bases; bases outside gene matches: 13. CDR3 length: 17 residues. CDR3 in DNA: TGTGCCAGCAGCCCCCCTAGCGGGAGCCCCGAGGCGGATACGCAGTATTTT. Translation: CASSPPSGSPEADTQYF. Drawing the rest from reference TRBV14 and TRBJ2-3, the complete variable domain is EAGVTQFPSHSVIEKGQTVTLRCDPISGHDNLYWYRRVMGKEIKFLLHFVKESKQDESGMPNNRFLAERTGGTYSTLKVQPAELEDSGVYFCASSPPSGSPEADTQYFGPGTRLTVL.

The rearrangement joins TRBV6-2 or TRBV6-3 to TRBJ2-1; the D is unclear. Trimming stripped 3 bases from V and 6 bases from J, with 6 bases between. CDR1 MNHEY and CDR2 SVGEGT come from the germline V gene. The CDR3 loop spans 12 amino acids. CDR3 sequence (DNA): TGTGCCAGCAGTTATTGGCGCAATGAGCAGTTCTTC. Protein sequence: CASSYWRNEQFF.

The V and J genes are TRBV7-9 and TRBJ2-3; possibly TRBD2 for D (6 bases). CDR1 and CDR2 (germline): SEHNR, FQNEAQ (reference sequence). This CDR3 contains 18 residues. Trimming cost V 1 base and J 2 bases, with 19 bases left between them. CDR3 loop: CASSLVGSLAEVTDTQYF. CDR3 coding DNA: TGTGCCAGCAGCTTAGTGGGCTCACTAGCAGAGGTCACAGATACGCAGTATTTT.

The chain recombines TRBV6-6 with TRBJ1-5, with D possibly TRBD1 on 5 matching bases. Between the trimmed V and J ends, which lost 4 bases and 2 bases, there was a span of 12 bases. CDR3 length equals 15 residues. Per germline, CDR1 MNHNY and CDR2 SVGAGI (reference sequence). This CDR3 is CASSSEGFGNQPQHF. CDR3 in DNA: TGTGCCAGCAGTTCGGAGGGGTTTGGCAATCAGCCCCAGCATTTT.

This clonotype was observed a handful of times. The chain couples TRBV9 to TRBJ1-2; D gene unclear. V lost 3 bases and J 6 bases, leaving 9 bases between the germline ends. The CDR3 length is 12 residues. Germline CDR1 SGDLS, CDR2 YYNGEE. The CDR3 bases are TGTGCCAGCAGCGCTGATAAGGATGGCTACACCTTC. It yields the protein CASSADKDGYTF.

This chain links TRBV6-6 with TRBJ1-5; TRBD1 matches 8 bases. CDR1 is MNHNY and CDR2 is SVGAGI in the germline V gene (reference sequence). This CDR3 is 14 amino acids long. After removal of 6 bases from V and 8 bases from J, the junction contained 9 bases not matched to a gene. The CDR3 coding sequence is TGTGCCAGCAGGGGTGGGACAGGCCCAGAGCCCCAGCATTTT. This sequence encodes CASRGGTGPEPQHF.

The gene calls are TRBV5-1 and TRBJ2-5; D remains unclear. This CDR3 is 14 amino acids long. The germline gives CDR1 SGHRS, CDR2 YFSETQ. The ends were cut back, 0 bases at V and 5 bases at J, with 11 bases in the middle. CDR3 bases: TGCGCCAGCAGCTTGGGACTGCTCAAGGAGACCCAGTACTTC. This encodes CASSLGLLKETQYF.

V gene TRBV4-1 combines with J gene TRBJ2-1; D is unresolved. Germline V CDR1 and CDR2: MGHRA, YSYEKL. Trimming left V 0 bases short and J 9 bases short, with 12 bases between. This CDR3 contains 14 residues. CDR3 amino acids: CASSQDWGDIEQFF. CDR3 coding DNA: TGCGCCAGCAGCCAAGATTGGGGTGATATTGAGCAGTTCTTC.

The chain has TRBV3-1 and TRBJ1-1; unclear D gene. The CDR3 spans 11 residues. Germline values: CDR1 LGHDT, CDR2 YNNKEL (reference sequence). V was shortened by 0 bases and J by 11 bases, with 7 bases between the two germline ends. The CDR3 region is CASSQEQLAFF. The CDR3 bases are TGTGCCAGCAGCCAAGAACAGTTGGCTTTCTTT.

The genes are TRBV12-3 or TRBV12-4 and TRBJ2-3, with 9 bases lining up with TRBD1. This CDR3 is 16 amino acids long. V gave up 0 bases and J gave up 1 base; unmatched junction bases: 2. CDR3 bases: TGTGCCAGCAGTTTAGCGGGACAGGGAGGCACAGATACGCAGTATTTT. This gives the protein CASSLAGQGGTDTQYF.

The V gene is TRBV7-3, the J gene TRBJ2-1; 7 nucleotides match TRBD1. V lost 0 bases to trimming and J lost 4 bases; unmatched junction nucleotides: 6. The CDR3 extends over 16 amino acids. Germline CDR1 SGHTA, CDR2 FQGTGA. For the CDR3, the DNA is TGTGCCAGCAGCTTAACGTTTGGGACAGCATACAATGAGCAGTTCTTC. It codes for CASSLTFGTAYNEQFF.

This clonotype was detected a few times. This rearrangement joins TRBV12-3 or TRBV12-4 to TRBJ2-5; D unclear. The DNA matches TRBJ2-7 better at its end, which makes the J call doubtful. This CDR3 contains 14 residues. The CDR3 loop reads CASSFYSQSYEQYF. The CDR3 coding sequence is TGTGCCAGCAGTTTTTACTCTCAATCCTACGAGCAGTACTTC.

Remarks on this clonotype: The junction does not match germline at one end; this may be a read error. The rearrangement links TRBV15 to TRBJ1-2; D ambiguous. Per the germline V gene, CDR1 is LNHNV and CDR2 is YYDKDF (reference sequence). The CDR3 extends over 11 amino acids. The CDR3 nucleotides read TGTGCCACCAGCCCTGGGTATGGCCACACCTTC. Translating gives CATSPGYGHTF.

In its sample, this clonotype was seen a few times. The gene calls are TRBV19 and TRBJ2-5, with 7 bases lining up with TRBD1. The ends lost 5 bases at V and 5 bases at J; junction bases unmatched: 14. This CDR3 contains 16 residues. The germline V gene has CDR1 LNHDA and CDR2 SQIVND (reference sequence). Here the CDR3 reads CASSPDRDVGGETQYF. CDR3 nucleotide sequence: TGTGCCAGTAGTCCCGACAGGGATGTCGGCGGGGAGACCCAGTACTTC. Together with reference TRBV19 and TRBJ2-5, the CDR3 gives the full variable domain: DGGITQSPKYLFRKEGQNVTLSCEQNLNHDAMYWYRQDPGQGLRLIYYSQIVNDFQKGDIAEGYSVSREKKESFPLTVTSAQKNPTAFYLCASSPDRDVGGETQYFGPGTRLLVL.

This clonotype was seen only a few times. The rearrangement uses TRBV14 and TRBJ2-5; the D call may be TRBD1 or TRBD2 (5 bases each). The DNA matches TRBJ2-1 better at its end, which makes the J call doubtful. Looked up from germline, CDR1 is SGHDN and CDR2 is FVKESK. The CDR3 runs 13 residues. This chain's CDR3 is CASSQAETGTQFF. The DNA of the CDR3 is TGTGCCAGCAGCCAAGCGGAAACCGGGACGCAGTTCTTC.

This clonotype was recorded at least ten times. The chain joins TRBV6-6 to TRBJ1-5; no definite D call. The CDR3 sequence is 12 residues long. Germline values: CDR1 MNHNY, CDR2 SVGAGI (reference sequence). The V end was cut by 5 bases, the J end by 4 bases, with 6 bases between. The CDR3 DNA reads as TGTGCCAGCAGTCGGAAAAATCAGCCCCAGCATTTT. This encodes CASSRKNQPQHF.